This entry features one T cell receptor (beta chain) sequence. Sequencing targeted TCR beta in blood CD8+ and CD4+ T cells. Controls comprised healthy donors matched for age and sex. The data stem from a study of CD8 T cells in Susac syndrome. The authors reverse transcribed roughly 0.5 to 1 ug RNA with random hexamers. An immunoSEQ multiplex PCR generated amplified TCR beta CDR3 products spanning 54 Vbeta and 13 Jbeta. Each CDR3 protein is one row after TCRdb ran MiXCR on the immunoSEQ multiplex PCR reads. Of about 130,000 distinct CDR3 sequences listed, around 96% were seen once; the top ten hold around 0.078%. The J segment lost 4 bases and the V segment lost 6 bases, leaving 8 bases of the junction unmatched. Germline V gene lookup returns CDR1 ENHRY and CDR2 SYGVKD. CDR3 length equals 15 residues.

This receptor was taken from a human donor in good health. The sequencing sample was made of CD4+ T cells from PBMCs. V gene TRBV10-3 combines with J gene TRBJ2-2; TRBD1 aligns across 7 bases. The CDR3 protein is CAIREDRVGTGELFF. Here the CDR3 DNA reads TGTGCCATCAGGGAAGACAGGGTGGGCACCGGGGAGCTGTTTTTT.